This entry concerns a single T cell receptor (beta chain). The data derive from a study of blood T cell repertoires in COVID-19. Study context: PBMCs, B-cell-depleted T cells, or T cells were the source of the cDNA or gDNA that made up the material.

Generated by immunoSEQ multiplex PCR, the TCRdb table keeps only in-frame clones and is missing some. The sample holds 120,000 or so clones, about three quarters seen once. The germline V gene has CDR1 SGHDT and CDR2 YYEEEE. Between the trimmed V and J ends, which lost 4 bases and 1 base, there was a span of 8 bases. The CDR3 contains 13 residues. V gene TRBV5-6 combines with J gene TRBJ1-1; D gene uncertain. The sequence derives from an older man with acute or convalescent COVID-19. Sequenced input: peripheral blood. The CDR3 region has the DNA TGTGCCAGCAGCCACAGACCGAACACTGAAGCTTTCTTT. Translated, it gives CASSHRPNTEAFF.